Listed below are T cell receptor beta chains from one sample, sequenced in a study of beta chain features in type 1 diabetes. Sequencing was performed with immunoSEQ multiplex PCR; in TCRdb, only in-frame clones are kept and a portion is missing. The table includes some 360,000 clones, over 9% detected once. The sequenced material came from central memory CD4+ T cells from blood. All receptors come from a man in his thirties or forties with type 1 diabetes. Both conserved end residues are part of each CDR3. The order of the fields is D gene, V gene, clone size, J gene, CDR3 DNA, CDR3 protein. D genes are given only for firm matches. Only part of the rows carry a size: once, few, many, or a class if the clone is expanded.

D: NA
V: TRBV6-6
size: NA
J: TRBJ2-1
DNA: TGTGCCAGCAGTTACCCCGGGAGTACCTCCTACAATGAGCAGTTCTTC
CDR3: CASSYPGSTSYNEQFF

D: NA
V: TRBV6-1
size: NA
J: TRBJ2-5
DNA: TGTGCCAGCACAAGGTCCACCGGGACCCCCCAGTACTTC
CDR3: CASTRSTGTPQYF

D: TRBD1
V: TRBV6-1
size: few
J: TRBJ1-4
DNA: TGTGCCAGCACCGGCGGACAGGGGTTCGGTGAAAAACTGTTTTTT
CDR3: CASTGGQGFGEKLFF

D: NA
V: TRBV19
size: NA
J: TRBJ2-3
DNA: TGTGCCAGTAGTATATTAAGCTCGGTAGATACGCAGTATTTT
CDR3: CASSILSSVDTQYF

D: NA
V: TRBV18
size: NA
J: TRBJ1-3
DNA: TGTGCCAGCTCACCGAGACAGTCCTCTGGAAACACCATATATTTT
CDR3: CASSPRQSSGNTIYF

D: NA
V: TRBV28
size: few
J: TRBJ2-7
DNA: TGTGCCAGCAGGGGGACGGTTACCTACGAGCAGTACTTC
CDR3: CASRGTVTYEQYF

D: TRBD1
V: TRBV10-3
size: medium-sized
J: TRBJ1-4
DNA: TGTGCCATCAGTGAGTCAAGACAGGGAGATGAAAAACTGTTTTTT
CDR3: CAISESRQGDEKLFF

D: NA
V: TRBV21-1
size: many
J: TRBJ1-5
DNA: TGTGCCAGCAGCAAAGTGGGGACCCTCTATCAGCCCCAGCATTTT
CDR3: CASSKVGTLYQPQHF

D: NA
V: TRBV7-2
size: NA
J: TRBJ2-7
DNA: TGTGCCAGCAGCTTATCACTAGCTAGCTACGAGCAGTACTTC
CDR3: CASSLSLASYEQYF

D: NA
V: TRBV19
size: NA
J: TRBJ1-5
DNA: TGTGCCAGTAGTACCCAAGCGACAGGCCGTTTTGAGCCCCAGCATTTT
CDR3: CASSTQATGRFEPQHF

D: NA
V: TRBV7-2
size: few
J: TRBJ2-5
DNA: TGTGCCAGCAGCTTAGAACTGGCCAGGAGCCAAGAGACCCAGTACTTC
CDR3: CASSLELARSQETQYF

D: NA
V: TRBV7-3
size: few
J: TRBJ2-6
DNA: TGTGCCAGCAGCTTAGATAGTCCAGGCTCTGGGGCCAACGTCCTGACTTTC
CDR3: CASSLDSPGSGANVLTF

D: NA
V: TRBV5-4
size: NA
J: TRBJ1-1
DNA: TGTGCCAGCAGCTTGGCGGGGAAAGCTTTCTTT
CDR3: CASSLAGKAFF

D: TRBD1
V: TRBV5-1
size: NA
J: TRBJ2-1
DNA: TGCGCCAGCAGCGATGCAGGGGGCAACTACAATGAGCAGTTCTTC
CDR3: CASSDAGGNYNEQFF

D: NA
V: TRBV7-9
size: NA
J: TRBJ2-7
DNA: TGTGCCAGCAGCCCGGACCAATCTACGCTATACTTC
CDR3: CASSPDQSTLYF

D: TRBD1
V: TRBV19
size: NA
J: TRBJ1-2
DNA: TGTGCCAGTAGCACACCCCGGACAGGGAGTCATGGCTACACCTTC
CDR3: CASSTPRTGSHGYTF

D: TRBD1
V: TRBV4-2
size: NA
J: TRBJ2-6
DNA: TGTGCCAGCAGCCTTGACAGGGGGTTTTTTGGGGCCAACGTCCTGACTTTC
CDR3: CASSLDRGFFGANVLTF

D: TRBD1
V: TRBV10-3
size: NA
J: TRBJ1-4
DNA: TGTGCCATCAGCCAGGGGGCAGCTAATGAAAAACTGTTTTTT
CDR3: CAISQGAANEKLFF

D: NA
V: TRBV5-4
size: few
J: TRBJ1-2
DNA: TGTGCCAGCAACTCAGGGACTTCCTCCCTCTATGGCTACACCTTC
CDR3: CASNSGTSSLYGYTF

D: NA
V: TRBV6-7
size: NA
J: TRBJ1-1
DNA: TGTGCCAGCAGTTACCCGACAGACAACACTGAAGCTTTCTTT
CDR3: CASSYPTDNTEAFF

D: NA
V: TRBV13
size: few
J: TRBJ2-7
DNA: TGTGCCAGCAGCTCTACTGGACATGACAGGAGGCAGTACTTC
CDR3: CASSSTGHDRRQYF

D: NA
V: TRBV10-3
size: many
J: TRBJ1-1
DNA: TGTGCCATCAGTGGGCAGAACACTGAAGCTTTCTTT
CDR3: CAISGQNTEAFF

D: NA
V: TRBV7-9
size: few
J: TRBJ1-2
DNA: TGTGCCAGCAGCTCGGGACTTCCCTATGGCTACACCTTC
CDR3: CASSSGLPYGYTF

D: TRBD2
V: TRBV15
size: few
J: TRBJ2-2
DNA: TGTGCCACCAGCAGACAGCTAGCGGGAGCGGCCGGGGAGCTGTTTTTT
CDR3: CATSRQLAGAAGELFF

D: NA
V: TRBV5-1
size: NA
J: TRBJ2-7
DNA: TGCGCCAGCAGCTTGACGACAGTGACCTACGAGCAGTACTTC
CDR3: CASSLTTVTYEQYF

D: TRBD2
V: TRBV28
size: NA
J: TRBJ2-1
DNA: TGTGCCAGCAGTGTAAGCGGACTAGCGGAAATCTCCCCGTTCTTC
CDR3: CASSVSGLAEISPFF

D: NA
V: TRBV6-6
size: NA
J: TRBJ2-7
DNA: TGTGCCAGCAGTTACCTGGACACCGCTTACGAGCAGTACTTC
CDR3: CASSYLDTAYEQYF

D: TRBD1
V: TRBV11-1
size: NA
J: TRBJ2-7
DNA: TGTGCCAGCAGCTTAAGTTTCGGGACAGGAACCTACGAGCAGTACTTC
CDR3: CASSLSFGTGTYEQYF

D: TRBD1
V: TRBV28
size: few
J: TRBJ2-4
DNA: TGTGCCACCAGACAGGGTGGAGAAAACATTCAGTACTTC
CDR3: CATRQGGENIQYF

D: NA
V: TRBV7-2
size: few
J: TRBJ2-1
DNA: TGTGCCAGCAGCTCCCGCCAGGAAGGGAACCAGTTCTTC
CDR3: CASSSRQEGNQFF

D: NA
V: TRBV7-9
size: few
J: TRBJ2-5
DNA: TGTGCCAGCAGCTCCGACGGATGGGAGACCCAGTACTTC
CDR3: CASSSDGWETQYF

D: TRBD2
V: TRBV5-1
size: few
J: TRBJ2-1
DNA: TGCGCCAGCAGCTCCACACCGACGGGTAGCGGGGGGGCCTACAATGAGCAGTTCTTC
CDR3: CASSSTPTGSGGAYNEQFF

D: NA
V: TRBV11-3
size: few
J: TRBJ2-1
DNA: TGTGCCAGCAGCTTAGGCGACCTGCAGCAGCAGTTCTTC
CDR3: CASSLGDLQQQFF

D: TRBD1
V: TRBV7-2
size: NA
J: TRBJ1-4
DNA: TGTGCCAGCAGCCCGAGACTTATAGACAGGGGAACTAATGAAAAACTGTTTTTT
CDR3: CASSPRLIDRGTNEKLFF

D: TRBD2
V: TRBV5-1
size: NA
J: TRBJ2-1
DNA: TGCGCCAGCAGTACGACCGGGACTAGGTTCTTC
CDR3: CASSTTGTRFF

D: NA
V: TRBV11-2
size: NA
J: TRBJ2-1
DNA: TGTGCCAGCAGTCAAGCCGTTGAAACCTGGCCGTTCTTC
CDR3: CASSQAVETWPFF

D: TRBD2
V: TRBV13
size: NA
J: TRBJ2-3
DNA: TGTGCCAGCAGCTTAGTCGCTAGCGGGAGGCCAGATACGCAGTATTTT
CDR3: CASSLVASGRPDTQYF

D: NA
V: TRBV29-1
size: NA
J: TRBJ1-2
DNA: TGCAGCGTTGGGCAAAATTATAACTATGGCTACACCTTC
CDR3: CSVGQNYNYGYTF

D: TRBD1
V: TRBV7-9
size: many
J: TRBJ2-7
DNA: TGTGCCAGCAGCTCCAGCCCGGGACAGGGACGGGACGAGCAGTACTTC
CDR3: CASSSSPGQGRDEQYF

D: TRBD1
V: TRBV9
size: NA
J: TRBJ2-1
DNA: TGTGCCAGCAGGACAGGGTCTAGCTCCTACAATGAGCAGTTCTTC
CDR3: CASRTGSSSYNEQFF

D: TRBD2
V: TRBV19
size: NA
J: TRBJ2-5
DNA: TGTGCCAGTAGTGGGACTAGCCGGATTGAGACCCAGTACTTC
CDR3: CASSGTSRIETQYF

D: TRBD2
V: TRBV5-1
size: few
J: TRBJ2-5
DNA: TGCGCCAGCAGGGTGAGCGGGAGGACCTGGGCCTATGAAGAGACCCAGTACTTC
CDR3: CASRVSGRTWAYEETQYF

D: NA
V: TRBV5-1
size: few
J: TRBJ2-3
DNA: TGCGCCAGCAGCCCGACGCCACAGAGGTTTTTTGAAGATACGCAGTATTTT
CDR3: CASSPTPQRFFEDTQYF

D: TRBD1
V: TRBV29-1
size: NA
J: TRBJ2-5
DNA: TGCAGCCTGGGACAGGGGGTTCAAGAGACCCAGTACTTC
CDR3: CSLGQGVQETQYF

D: NA
V: TRBV6-6
size: once
J: TRBJ2-2
DNA: TGTGCCAGCAGATACGAGGGCACCGGGGAGCTGTTTTTT
CDR3: CASRYEGTGELFF

D: TRBD1
V: TRBV27
size: NA
J: TRBJ2-7
DNA: TGTGCCAGTCAGACAGGGGTGGGCTACGAGCAGTACTTC
CDR3: CASQTGVGYEQYF

D: NA
V: TRBV7-2
size: NA
J: TRBJ2-2
DNA: TGTGCCAGCAACGTTCGCCAACAGAACACCGGGGAGCTGTTTTTT
CDR3: CASNVRQQNTGELFF

D: TRBD1
V: TRBV30
size: few
J: TRBJ1-1
DNA: TGTGCCTGGAGTAAACCGGGACAGGGGAACACTGAAGCTTTCTTT
CDR3: CAWSKPGQGNTEAFF

D: TRBD2
V: TRBV18
size: few
J: TRBJ2-1
DNA: TGTGCCAGCTCATCTCAGTCGACTAGCGGGATATCGTCCTACAATGAGCAGTTCTTC
CDR3: CASSSQSTSGISSYNEQFF

D: NA
V: TRBV5-1
size: few
J: TRBJ1-2
DNA: TGCGCCAGCAGCTTGAACAACCAGAACTATGGCTACACCTTC
CDR3: CASSLNNQNYGYTF

D: TRBD2
V: TRBV27
size: NA
J: TRBJ2-3
DNA: TGTGCCAGCAGTCGCGGTTCGGTAGCGGGAGTGACAGATACGCAGTATTTT
CDR3: CASSRGSVAGVTDTQYF

D: NA
V: TRBV18
size: few
J: TRBJ2-7
DNA: TGTGCCAGCTCGACAGACACCTCCTACGAGCAGTACTTC
CDR3: CASSTDTSYEQYF

D: TRBD1
V: TRBV5-4
size: few
J: TRBJ2-7
DNA: TGTGCCAGCAGCCAAGTTGGACAGGCCTACGAGCAGTACTTC
CDR3: CASSQVGQAYEQYF

D: TRBD1
V: TRBV5-1
size: few
J: TRBJ1-1
DNA: TGCGCCAGCAGCTTTGTACAGGGGGGCACTGAAGCTTTCTTT
CDR3: CASSFVQGGTEAFF

D: NA
V: TRBV23-1
size: many
J: TRBJ2-1
DNA: TGCGCCAGCAGTCAATTGGACCGGGCTTTCCATGAGCAGTTCTTC
CDR3: CASSQLDRAFHEQFF

D: NA
V: TRBV6-5
size: NA
J: TRBJ1-1
DNA: TGTGCCAGCAGTTACTCGGTTGGGACACTTAACACTGAAGCTTTCTTT
CDR3: CASSYSVGTLNTEAFF

D: NA
V: TRBV2
size: few
J: TRBJ2-5
DNA: TGTGCCAGCAGCCGGGGCGGGGAGACCCAGTACTTC
CDR3: CASSRGGETQYF

D: TRBD1
V: TRBV5-1
size: NA
J: TRBJ1-2
DNA: TGCGCCAGCAGCTTGACTCCAGGGGGCGAAGGTGGCTACACCTTC
CDR3: CASSLTPGGEGGYTF

D: NA
V: TRBV7-2
size: NA
J: TRBJ1-3
DNA: TGTGCCAGCAGCTTAGGCAGGGGAGGAAACACCATATATTTT
CDR3: CASSLGRGGNTIYF